This T cell receptor beta chain emerged from a study of T cell repertoires in cytomegalovirus infection (dated by TCRdb to the late 2010s). At the level of the whole study: Donor HLA type was relevant to the analysis, as public TCR beta signatures indicated carriage of CMV infection together with the matching HLA type.

This clonotype was recorded many times. What antigen it recognizes has not been identified. No per-base quality is available; no much larger clone lies one base away. Sequencing was performed on an Illumina HiSeq 1500. Using fastp at Q25 and MiXCR, TCRdb reprocessed the public reads and kept productive beta chains. Identical CDR3 protein sequences are pooled into one entry, listed with their most common genes and DNA. The sample table contains around 130,000 distinct CDR3 sequences; only one count was recorded for less than 9.5% of them. The top ten hold about 9.4% of the sample. The CDR3 has 12 amino acids, counting the end cysteine and phenylalanine. Just CDR3 DNA is preserved here, 36 bases in frame from base 1. V is pared back by 8 bases and J by 9 bases, with 17 bases lying between the germline termini. The germline V gene (reference sequence) supplies CDR1 MNHEY and CDR2 SMNVEV. General conclusions and limits of the study: The ex vivo response was dominated by HLA-C-restricted CMV-specific TCR beta clonotypes, which also provided the single most frequent clonotype in two of eight donors. Cumulative frequency of public TCR beta family members discriminated carriers of CMV infection plus the relevant HLA type in this cohort and an independent 352-donor cohort.

The sequenced sample consisted of PBMCs. Recombination linked TRBV27 to TRBJ2-7, and possibly TRBD1, on 6 matching bases. The receptor was isolated from a human donor in good health (CMV status not recorded). Some clones in this sample may be carry-over from other donors' samples. The DNA sequence is as follows: TGTGCCAGCCGAACAGGGTACCACGCGCAGTACTTC. This codes for CASRTGYHAQYF.